These 32 T cell receptor beta chains were sequenced from one sample in a study of T cell repertoires in cytomegalovirus infection. Their target antigens are unknown. MiXCR was run by TCRdb on the reads, yielding one entry per CDR3 protein. The table includes some 920,000 distinct CDR3 sequences, 31% detected once. Sample: cultured CD8+ T cells from PBMCs, taken from culture after CMV antigen stimulation. All receptors come from a human donor in good health (CMV status not recorded). Some clones in this sample may be carry-over from other donors' samples.

This clonotype turned up a few times. The chain has TRBV19 and TRBJ2-2, with 9 bases matching TRBD2. The V gene's germline CDR1 is LNHDA and CDR2 SQIVND (reference sequence). CDR3 length equals 18 residues. V gave up 2 bases and J gave up 6 bases; unmatched junction bases: 13. The CDR3 DNA reads as TGTGCCAGTAGTATAAGTAGCGGGGGCCCCTTTGGGGCCGGGGAGCTGTTTTTT. Protein: CASSISSGGPFGAGELFF.

As DNA, the CDR3 is TGTGCCAGCAGCTTAGGTCCGGGGTCCCAAGAGACCCAGTACTTC. Translated: CASSLGPGSQETQYF. V and J are TRBV7-9 and TRBJ2-5; a weak D match, TRBD2 (5 bases). Germline CDR1 and CDR2: SEHNR and FQNEAQ (reference sequence). Deletions cut 1 base from V and 1 base from J, with 10 bases between. This CDR3 has 15 residues.

The V and J genes are TRBV4-1 and TRBJ1-1; weak D call: TRBD1 (5 bases). The ends were cut back, 0 bases at V and 1 base at J, with 9 bases in the middle. This CDR3 has 15 residues. Germline CDR1 is MGHRA and CDR2 is YSYEKL. Written as DNA, the CDR3 is TGCGCCAGCAGCCAAGATTGGGGGGGGAACACTGAAGCTTTCTTT. This translates into CASSQDWGGNTEAFF.

V gene TRBV7-9 combines with J gene TRBJ2-5; TRBD1 aligns across 8 bases. The germline V gene encodes CDR1 SEHNR and CDR2 FQNEAQ (reference sequence). CDR3 size: 15 residues. V gave up 5 bases and J gave up 5 bases; unmatched junction bases: 10. CDR3 in amino acids: CASSTAGGSGETQYF. The DNA for the CDR3 is TGTGCCAGCAGCACAGCAGGGGGCTCGGGGGAGACCCAGTACTTC.

The table lists this clonotype with many counts. The V and J genes are TRBV28 and TRBJ2-1; TRBD1 matches 8 bases. V dropped 4 bases and J dropped 7; count of bases not matched to a gene: 15. The CDR3 extends over 17 amino acids. CDR1 is MDHEN and CDR2 is SYDVKM in the germline V gene. CDR3 sequence (DNA): TGTGCCAGCAGTTCCCGGTTGGACAGGGCCCCGGAAAATGAGCAGTTCTTC. Translating gives CASSSRLDRAPENEQFF.

V and J are TRBV7-9 and TRBJ2-1, with D possibly matching TRBD1 (6 bases). Trimming stripped 7 bases from V and 1 base from J, with 17 bases between. Germline V gene sequence: CDR1 SEHNR, CDR2 FQNEAQ (reference sequence). The CDR3 length is 16 residues. The CDR3 protein is CASTNHREKSYNEQFF. The CDR3 DNA is TGTGCCAGCACGAACCACAGGGAAAAATCCTACAATGAGCAGTTCTTC.

This clonotype occurred a few times. The CDR3 nucleotides read TGTGCCAGCAGAAGAGGCGCTTCGGGACCCACCGGGGAGCTGTTTTTT. It encodes CASRRGASGPTGELFF. This rearrangement joins TRBV6-5 to TRBJ2-2; D may match TRBD1 or TRBD2 (5 bases each). Trimming stripped 6 bases from V and 4 bases from J, with 18 bases between. Germline V gives CDR1 MNHEY, CDR2 SVGAGI. The CDR3 totals 16 residues.

The rearrangement uses TRBV24-1 and TRBJ1-5; 7 positions agree with TRBD1. CDR3 length equals 17 residues. Trimming cost V 4 bases and J 2 bases; bases outside gene matches: 10. Germline CDR1 reads KGHDR; CDR2 reads SFDVKD. The chain's CDR3 is CATSDRPDRARNQPQHF. The CDR3 nucleotides are TGTGCCACCAGTGACCGTCCCGACAGGGCGCGCAATCAGCCCCAGCATTTT.

A few counts support this clonotype. This rearrangement joins TRBV5-4 to TRBJ1-1; TRBD1 agrees at 7 bases. With V trimmed by 2 bases and J by 5 bases, 6 bases remained unmatched. From germline, CDR1 is SGHNT and CDR2 YYREEE (reference sequence). The CDR3 spans 14 residues. The CDR3 here is CASSLPGQLTEAFF. The CDR3 nucleotides are TGTGCCAGCAGCTTACCGGGACAGCTTACTGAAGCTTTCTTT. The full variable domain, in which reference TRBV5-4 and TRBJ1-1 provide the parts outside the CDR3, is ETGVTQSPTHLIKTRGQQVTLRCSSQSGHNTVSWYQQALGQGPQFIFQYYREEENGRGNFPPRFSGLQFPNYSSELNVNALELDDSALYLCASSLPGQLTEAFFGQGTRLTVV.

The rearrangement joins TRBV6-6 to TRBJ1-2; no clear D. The germline gives CDR1 MNHNY, CDR2 SVGAGI (reference sequence). V was trimmed by 7 bases and J by 4 bases, leaving 13 bases between them. CDR3 size: 13 residues. Here the CDR3 DNA reads TGTGCCAGCATTGTGCGGCAGAGCTATGGCTACACCTTC. Amino acids: CASIVRQSYGYTF.

This clonotype was seen a few times. The rearrangement joins TRBV27 to TRBJ2-7; TRBD2 matches at 9 bases. Germline V gene lookup returns CDR1 MNHEY and CDR2 SMNVEV (reference sequence). J gave up 0 bases and V 5 bases, and 5 bases lay outside the gene matches. The CDR3 is 15 amino acids. CDR3 region: CASSIAGEPSYEQYF. As DNA, the CDR3 is TGTGCCAGCAGTATAGCGGGGGAGCCCTCCTACGAGCAGTACTTC.

V usage is TRBV7-9 and J usage is TRBJ1-2; TRBD1 is a possible D gene (5 bases). In germline, CDR1 is SEHNR, CDR2 FQNEAQ (reference sequence). The CDR3 sequence is 13 residues long. V was pared by 1 base and J by 5 bases, with 8 bases between. CDR3 amino acids: CASSLGGKYGYTF. The CDR3 DNA reads as TGTGCCAGCAGCTTAGGGGGCAAATATGGCTACACCTTC.

The genes are TRBV19 and TRBJ1-5; no reliable D call. Trimming removed 1 base at V and 0 bases at J, with 7 bases between. There are 15 residues in the CDR3. Germline V gene sequence: CDR1 LNHDA, CDR2 SQIVND (reference sequence). The CDR3 spells CASSIATHSNQPQHF. The DNA of the CDR3 is TGTGCCAGTAGTATAGCGACACATAGCAATCAGCCCCAGCATTTT.

The CDR3 spells CASSLEGGAGLYNEQFF. The CDR3 region has the DNA TGTGCCAGCAGCTTAGAGGGGGGGGCAGGCCTTTACAATGAGCAGTTCTTC. This chain links TRBV13 with TRBJ2-1; the D gene is possibly TRBD2 (7 bases). The CDR3 extends over 17 amino acids. Germline values: CDR1 PRHDT, CDR2 FYEKMQ (reference sequence). V was pared by 1 base and J by 4 bases, with 17 bases between.

This clonotype showed up just a few times. The J gene is TRBJ2-5, the V gene TRBV24-1; a possible D gene is TRBD2 (6 bases). Germline loops: CDR1 KGHDR, CDR2 SFDVKD. Deletions cut 2 bases from V and 5 bases from J, with 8 bases between. There are 13 residues in the CDR3. CDR3 sequence reads: CATSDSGRETQYF. Here the CDR3 DNA reads TGTGCCACCAGTGATTCAGGGAGGGAGACCCAGTACTTC.

V is TRBV28 and J is TRBJ1-4; D might be TRBD1 (6 bases). Germline loops: CDR1 MDHEN, CDR2 SYDVKM. The CDR3 spans 16 residues. Trimming left V 4 bases short and J 0 bases short, with 12 bases between. CDR3 nucleotides: TGTGCCAGCAGTTCACGACAGGACGCAACTAATGAAAAACTGTTTTTT. Protein sequence: CASSSRQDATNEKLFF.

This clonotype appeared many times. This chain uses TRBV7-9 with TRBJ1-6, with D possibly TRBD1 on 5 matching bases. V was pared by 1 base and J by 5 bases, with 6 bases between. CDR3 length: 14 amino acids. Germline values: CDR1 SEHNR, CDR2 FQNEAQ (reference sequence). The DNA of the CDR3 is TGTGCCAGCAGCTTAGGGGGGGATAATTCACCCCTCCACTTT. Translated, it gives CASSLGGDNSPLHF.

This clonotype was observed a few times. This rearrangement joins TRBV7-8 to TRBJ2-1; 7 positions agree with TRBD2. CDR3 length: 17 amino acids. From germline, CDR1 is SGHVS and CDR2 FQNEAQ. J lost 1 base, V lost 3 bases, and 9 bases had no gene match. The CDR3 loop is CASSFGWFGGSYNEQFF. In DNA, the CDR3 is TGTGCCAGCAGCTTCGGGTGGTTCGGGGGGTCCTACAATGAGCAGTTCTTC.

This chain links TRBV15 with TRBJ2-3; D not resolved. CDR1 and CDR2 (germline): LNHNV, YYDKDF (reference sequence). Deletions cut 2 bases from V and 0 bases from J, with 12 bases between. CDR3 length: 16 residues. This CDR3 reads CATSRLGPPSTDTQYF. CDR3 bases: TGTGCCACCAGCAGACTTGGGCCCCCTAGCACAGATACGCAGTATTTT.

This clonotype occurred many times. The chain recombines TRBV20-1 with TRBJ1-5; 8 positions match TRBD1. The CDR3 totals 14 residues. The germline V gene has CDR1 DFQATT and CDR2 SNEGSKA (reference sequence). V shed 6 bases and J 1 base; nucleotides not matched to a gene: 5. DNA of the CDR3: TGCAGTGCCAGGCACAGGGGGAGCAATCAGCCCCAGCATTTT. Translation gives CSARHRGSNQPQHF.

In its sample, this clonotype was seen many times. The V call is TRBV7-2, the J call TRBJ2-1; 14 bases fit TRBD2. CDR3 length equals 16 residues. Per the germline V gene, CDR1 is SGHTA and CDR2 is FQGNSA. The V gene end was trimmed by 6 bases and the J gene end by 4 bases; junction bases not matched to a gene: 5. The CDR3 DNA sequence: TGTGCCAGCAGTTGGACTAGCGGGGGGCCTTACAATGAGCAGTTCTTC. Its translation: CASSWTSGGPYNEQFF.

The chain uses TRBV27 and TRBJ2-3; 9 bases are shared with TRBD1. This CDR3 spans 14 amino acids. The V gene's germline CDR1 is MNHEY and CDR2 SMNVEV (reference sequence). Trimming removed 5 bases from V and 5 bases from J; junction bases left unmatched: 5. The CDR3 region is CASSDGTGLDTQYF. The CDR3 region has the DNA TGTGCCAGCAGTGACGGGACAGGGTTAGATACGCAGTATTTT.

The sample holds a few counts of this clonotype. The rearrangement links TRBV5-6 to TRBJ2-1; 8 bases align to TRBD1. Germline CDR1 is SGHDT and CDR2 is YYEEEE. V shed 5 bases and J 9 bases; nucleotides not matched to a gene: 7. The CDR3 spans 13 residues. CDR3 DNA sequence: TGTGCCAGCAGAACCGACAGGGGTGCTGAGCAGTTCTTC. Protein product: CASRTDRGAEQFF.

This clonotype has only a few counts. V is TRBV5-5 and J is TRBJ2-7; no clear D gene. CDR3 length: 11 residues. V was trimmed by 5 bases and J by 3 bases, leaving 6 bases between them. In germline, CDR1 is SGHKS, CDR2 YYEKEE (reference sequence). The CDR3 sequence: CASSSDYEQYV. The CDR3 DNA reads as TGTGCCAGCAGTTCCGACTACGAGCAGTACGTC.

This clonotype was observed a handful of times. The rearrangement joins TRBV10-3 to TRBJ2-3, with D unclear. The CDR3 sequence is 11 residues long. The V and J ends lost 6 bases and 4 bases respectively, with 5 bases between them. Germline values: CDR1 ENHRY, CDR2 SYGVKD. The CDR3 is CAIRVADTQYF. As DNA, the CDR3 is TGTGCCATCAGGGTCGCAGATACGCAGTATTTT.

The V call is TRBV4-1, the J call TRBJ2-2, with D tentatively TRBD1 (5 bases). The V gene's germline CDR1 is MGHRA and CDR2 YSYEKL. With 3 bases removed from V and 5 bases from J, the gap between germline ends came to 16 bases. The CDR3 runs to 16 residues. The CDR3 sequence: CASSHPPQGGTGELFF. In DNA form, the CDR3 reads TGCGCCAGCAGCCACCCCCCGCAGGGTGGAACCGGGGAGCTGTTTTTT.

This clonotype has a count of ten or more. This chain joins TRBV12-3 or TRBV12-4 and TRBJ2-3; D tentatively reads TRBD1 or TRBD2 (5 bases each). CDR3 length equals 13 residues. The V end was cut by 5 bases, the J end by 6 bases, with 12 bases between. CDR3 sequence reads: CASSPGTTDTQYF. The CDR3 DNA reads as TGTGCCAGCAGTCCCGGGACCACCGATACGCAGTATTTT.

The rearrangement joins TRBV6-1 to TRBJ1-5; perhaps TRBD1 as D (6 bases). CDR3 length: 19 residues. V was shortened by 6 bases and J by 2 bases, with 26 bases between the two germline ends. The germline V gene has CDR1 MNHNS and CDR2 SASEGT. The CDR3 nucleotides are TGTGCCAGCAGGGGGGCTGACTTAGCACTACGAACGCGCAATCAGCCCCAGCATTTT. The encoded protein is CASRGADLALRTRNQPQHF.

The rearrangement links TRBV4-1 to TRBJ1-2; unclear D gene. Germline V gives CDR1 MGHRA, CDR2 YSYEKL. The CDR3 length is 15 residues. The V and J ends lost 2 bases and 7 bases respectively, with 17 bases between them. The CDR3 reads CASSQHTVREAGYTF. The CDR3 DNA is TGCGCCAGCAGCCAACACACCGTTAGGGAGGCTGGCTACACCTTC.

This clonotype was recorded a few times. The V call is TRBV19, the J call TRBJ2-1; D may be TRBD1 (5 bases). The germline V gene has CDR1 LNHDA and CDR2 SQIVND (reference sequence). The CDR3 covers 13 residues. V lost 3 bases and J 4 bases, leaving 7 bases between the germline ends. The CDR3 reads CASSIREYNEQFF. In DNA form, the CDR3 reads TGTGCCAGTAGTATCAGGGAATACAATGAGCAGTTCTTC.

The chain uses TRBV7-6 and TRBJ2-7; TRBD1 matches 10 bases. J lost 4 bases, V lost 8 bases, and 8 bases had no gene match. The CDR3 runs 14 residues. Germline CDR1 is SGHVS and CDR2 is FNYEAQ. For the CDR3, the DNA is TGTGCCAGCGAGGGGACAGGGGAATTTTACGAGCAGTACGTC. This encodes CASEGTGEFYEQYV.

This clonotype was detected only a few times. This chain uses TRBV12-3 or TRBV12-4 with TRBJ1-2, with D possibly TRBD1 on 6 matching bases. V lost 7 bases, J lost 2 bases, and 17 bases lay in between. The CDR3 loop spans 15 amino acids. In nucleotides, the CDR3 is TGTGCCAGCACCCCCTCCGGACAGATCAACTATGGCTACACCTTC. The encoded protein is CASTPSGQINYGYTF.